This section outlines one T cell receptor beta chain sequence together with its context. Antigen specificity is unknown. Trimming left V 1 base short and J 7 bases short, with 7 bases between. The V gene's germline CDR1 is SNHLY and CDR2 FYNNEI. The CDR3 is 13 residues long. These data belong to a study of CD8 T cells in Susac syndrome. Whole-study findings and limits: The CD4+ T cell repertoires in Susac syndrome did not show any clonal expansion.

Random hexamers were used to reverse transcribe 0.5 to 1 ug of RNA. TCR beta CDR3 was amplified by immunoSEQ covering 54 Vbeta and 13 Jbeta. TCRdb redid the calling of the immunoSEQ multiplex PCR reads with MiXCR, one entry per CDR3 protein. This table has around 200,000 distinct CDR3 sequences, around 95% appearing once. Diagnostic criteria defined recently for definite or probable disease were met by the Susac syndrome patients. This clonotype was sampled from a human donor with Susac syndrome. Source material: CD4+ T cells from PBMCs. The V call is TRBV2, the J call TRBJ2-2; D gene ambiguous. CDR3 in DNA: TGTGCCAGCAGTGAAGTGAAAGGCGGGGAGCTGTTTTTT. It is translated as CASSEVKGGELFF. Combining the CDR3 with reference TRBV2 and TRBJ2-2 gives the whole variable domain EPEVTQTPSHQVTQMGQEVILRCVPISNHLYFYWYRQILGQKVEFLVSFYNNEISEKSEIFDDQFSVERPDGSNFTLKIRSTKLEDSAMYFCASSEVKGGELFFGEGSRLTVL.